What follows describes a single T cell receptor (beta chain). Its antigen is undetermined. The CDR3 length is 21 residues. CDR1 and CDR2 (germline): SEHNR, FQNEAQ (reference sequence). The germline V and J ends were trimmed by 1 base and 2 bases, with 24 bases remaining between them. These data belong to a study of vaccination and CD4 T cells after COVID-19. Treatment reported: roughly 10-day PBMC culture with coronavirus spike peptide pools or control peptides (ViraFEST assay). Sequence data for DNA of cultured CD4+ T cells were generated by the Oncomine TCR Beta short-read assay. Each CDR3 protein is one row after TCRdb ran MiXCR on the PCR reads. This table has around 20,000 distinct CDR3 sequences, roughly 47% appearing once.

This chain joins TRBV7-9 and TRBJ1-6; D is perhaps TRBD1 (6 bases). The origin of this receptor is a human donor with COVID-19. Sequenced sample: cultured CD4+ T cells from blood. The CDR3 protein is CASSLGVQGTPRRTYNSPLHF. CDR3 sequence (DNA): TGTGCCAGCAGCTTAGGAGTCCAGGGGACCCCACGAAGAACCTATAATTCACCCCTCCACTTT.